These 13 T cell receptor beta chains were sequenced from one sample in a study of T cell changes during pregnancy in multiple sclerosis. Some clones are missing from TCRdb's copy, which holds only in-frame ones; the method was immunoSEQ multiplex PCR. Of over 45,000 clones in the sample, approximately 91% are singletons; the top ten hold 0.35% to 0.45%. Here the sequenced sample was CD4+ T cells from peripheral blood mononuclear cells, taken in the third trimester of pregnancy. Receptors originate from a female donor with multiple sclerosis, enrolled in a pregnancy study.

This clone is labeled medium-sized (0.01 to 0.1%). The rearrangement joins TRBV5-1 to TRBJ1-3; the D gene is possibly TRBD1 (6 bases). The CDR3 runs 16 residues. Per germline, CDR1 SGHRS and CDR2 YFSETQ. V dropped 0 bases and J dropped 0 bases, with 10 bases sitting between them. The CDR3 loop is CASSLAGQFSGNTIYF. The DNA of the CDR3 is TGCGCCAGCAGCTTGGCCGGACAGTTCTCTGGAAACACCATATATTTT.

The chain links TRBV7-2 to TRBJ2-5, with D maybe TRBD1 (6 bases). Germline V CDR1 and CDR2: SGHTA, FQGNSA. Trimming stripped 5 bases from V and 2 bases from J, with 12 bases between. The length of the CDR3 is 14 residues. The chain's CDR3 is CASSQGGAQETQYF. CDR3 nucleotide sequence: TGTGCCAGCAGCCAAGGGGGAGCACAAGAGACCCAGTACTTC.

The V gene is TRBV6-1, the J gene TRBJ1-5, with D possibly being TRBD1 (6 bases). The CDR3 extends over 14 amino acids. V was shortened by 9 bases and J by 5 bases, with 17 bases between the two germline ends. Per the germline V gene, CDR1 is MNHNS and CDR2 is SASEGT. The CDR3 DNA follows: TGTGCCAGGGAGAACTTCAGGGGTTATCAGCCCCAGCATTTT. Translated, it gives CARENFRGYQPQHF.

V gene TRBV7-2 combines with J gene TRBJ1-5; 7 bases map to TRBD1. The V gene's germline CDR1 is SGHTA and CDR2 FQGNSA. V shed 6 bases, J shed 2 bases, and the junction held 7 bases outside the gene matches. This CDR3 is built from 15 residues. CDR3 region: CASSYDTGGNQPQHF. The CDR3 bases are TGTGCCAGCAGTTACGATACAGGGGGCAATCAGCCCCAGCATTTT.

The chain has TRBV6-1 and TRBJ2-1; no reliable D call. Germline values: CDR1 MNHNS, CDR2 SASEGT. The CDR3 contains 8 residues. CDR3 loop: CVVRKQFF. CDR3 DNA sequence: TGTGTCGTGCGTAAGCAGTTCTTC.

The rearrangement joins TRBV10-3 to TRBJ1-2, with a weak D call TRBD1 (6 bases). The CDR3 covers 15 residues. CDR1 is ENHRY, CDR2 SYGVKD, per germline. Trimming cost V 2 bases and J 6 bases, with 16 bases left between them. In nucleotides, the CDR3 is TGTGCCATCAGTGAGATGTCAGGGGTCTATAATGGCTACACCTTC. Amino acids: CAISEMSGVYNGYTF.

In its sample, this clone was seen once. This chain uses TRBV7-9 with TRBJ2-5, with TRBD1 matching over 8 bases. Germline CDR1 reads SEHNR; CDR2 reads FQNEAQ (reference sequence). The CDR3 extends over 15 amino acids. Germline trimming cut 1 base from V and 5 bases from J; bases unmatched to any gene: 6. The CDR3 bases are TGTGCCAGCAGCTTAGGGGCAGGGGGCCTCGAGACCCAGTACTTC. The encoded protein is CASSLGAGGLETQYF. Supplemented by reference TRBV7-9 and TRBJ2-5, the full variable domain reads DTGVSQNPRHKITKRGQNVTFRCDPISEHNRLYWYRQTLGQGPEFLTYFQNEAQLEKSRLLSDRFSAERPKGSFSTLEIQRTEQGDSAMYLCASSLGAGGLETQYFGPGTRLLVL.

This clone has more than one count but fewer than ten. The chain links TRBV30 to TRBJ1-5; D ambiguous. Between the trimmed V and J ends, which lost 3 bases and 3 bases, there was a span of 12 bases. The germline gives CDR1 GTSNPN, CDR2 SVGIG (reference sequence). CDR3 size: 14 residues. The CDR3 loop reads CAWSVPQINQPQHF. CDR3 DNA: TGTGCCTGGAGCGTCCCACAAATCAATCAGCCCCAGCATTTT.

The chain is built from TRBV6-1 and TRBJ1-5; possibly TRBD1 for D (6 bases). The CDR3 runs to 15 residues. Per germline, CDR1 MNHNS and CDR2 SASEGT. V was shortened by 6 bases and J by 2 bases, with 14 bases between the two germline ends. The CDR3 sequence: CASSANRVGNQPQHF. The CDR3 DNA reads as TGTGCCAGCAGCGCAAACAGGGTAGGCAATCAGCCCCAGCATTTT.

The chain links TRBV28 to TRBJ1-2, with D possibly matching TRBD1 (5 bases). The CDR3 runs to 13 residues. Trimming removed 8 bases at V and 7 bases at J, with 17 bases between. Germline V gene lookup returns CDR1 MDHEN and CDR2 SYDVKM. CDR3 sequence (DNA): TGTGCCAGCGGAGGTCGACGGGGGGGTGGCTACACCTTC. Translating it yields CASGGRRGGGYTF.

The chain carries TRBV10-3 and TRBJ1-2, with 7 nucleotides matching TRBD1. CDR1 and CDR2 from the germline V gene are ENHRY and SYGVKD. The ends lost 0 bases at V and 4 bases at J; junction bases unmatched: 2. The CDR3 consists of 14 residues. The CDR3 coding sequence is TGTGCCATCAGTGAGTCCGACAGGGCCTATGGCTACACCTTC. Translating gives CAISESDRAYGYTF.

The chain links TRBV11-2 to TRBJ2-7; 7 bases are a match to TRBD1. The ends lost 1 base at V and 3 bases at J; junction bases unmatched: 6. The CDR3 extends over 15 amino acids. The germline gives CDR1 SGHAT, CDR2 FQNNGV. The CDR3 sequence: CASSLVSAGGYEQYF. In DNA, the CDR3 is TGTGCCAGCAGCTTAGTATCGGCAGGGGGCTACGAGCAGTACTTC. The full variable domain, with the rest looked up from reference TRBV11-2 and TRBJ2-7, is EAGVAQSPRYKIIEKRQSVAFWCNPISGHATLYWYQQILGQGPKLLIQFQNNGVVDDSQLPKDRFSAERLKGVDSTLKIQPAKLEDSAVYLCASSLVSAGGYEQYFGPGTRLTVT.

CDR3 in amino acids: CASSQEANRGQGNEQFF. The CDR3 DNA reads TGTGCCAGCAGCCAAGAAGCGAACAGGGGGCAAGGAAATGAGCAGTTCTTC. This sequence joins TRBV5-4 and TRBJ2-1, with 9 bases lining up with TRBD1. Germline V gives CDR1 SGHNT, CDR2 YYREEE (reference sequence). This CDR3 has 17 amino acids. With 4 bases clipped from V and 7 bases from J, the junction kept 15 bases outside the gene matches.